This T cell receptor (beta chain) derives from a study of control samples from healthy donors and cancer patients. Sequencing used immunoSEQ multiplex PCR; TCRdb keeps in-frame clones, though not all of them. This sample has about 160,000 clones, with roughly 94% found just once. Germline V gene lookup returns CDR1 MGHRA and CDR2 YSYEKL. The CDR3 contains 16 residues. V gave up 0 bases and J gave up 4 bases, with 15 bases separating them. The sequencing sample was made of PBMCs. The sequence was obtained from a man in his sixties with colorectal cancer. The rearrangement links TRBV4-1 to TRBJ1-1; D gene ambiguous. This CDR3 reads CASSQDPGRIVTEAFF. Written as DNA, the CDR3 is TGCGCCAGCAGCCAAGATCCTGGCAGAATAGTCACTGAAGCTTTCTTT.